Listed here is a single TCR beta chain. This sample was taken from a study of identifying expanded T cells in peripheral blood. Germline V gives CDR1 SGHNT, CDR2 YYREEE (reference sequence). The CDR3 is made up of 15 amino acids. The junction had 10 bases not matched to a gene; V was cut back by 4 bases and J by 6 bases. TCRdb's copy holds only in-frame clones and misses some; the assay was immunoSEQ multiplex PCR. The sample holds over 85,000 clones, around 89% seen once. This sequence originates from a person aged 18-70 years in good health. Sequenced material: blood. The chain recombines TRBV5-4 with TRBJ2-5, with 9 bases lining up with TRBD1. The CDR3 DNA sequence: TGTGCCAGCAGCATCACGACAGGGGGACCGAAGACCCAGTACTTC. Translation gives CASSITTGGPKTQYF.